This T cell receptor (beta chain) derives from a study of blood T cell repertoires in COVID-19. Study-wide background: Sample material is recorded as cDNA or gDNA derived from T cells, B-cell-depleted T cells, or PBMCs.

Trimming removed 5 bases from V and 7 bases from J; junction bases left unmatched: 8. Germline V CDR1 and CDR2: LGHDT, YNNKEL (reference sequence). This CDR3 contains 14 residues. As processed by the authors: Reference gene primers were amplified, and this amplification served to estimate nucleated cell counts. Sequenced by immunoSEQ multiplex PCR; TCRdb stores in-frame clones only, minus some. Clone size and V and J calls were adopted from that table, with D and trimming inferred from the DNA. Of over 400,000 clones in the sample, roughly 85% were seen once. The clonotype comes from a woman younger than 45 with active or convalescent COVID-19. What was sequenced was peripheral blood. The J gene is TRBJ1-2, the V gene TRBV3-1 (or the pseudogene TRBV3-2); the match to TRBD1 covers 9 bases. CDR3 in amino acids: CASSAPGTGLGYTF. The CDR3 nucleotides read TGTGCCAGCAGCGCCCCCGGGACAGGGCTTGGCTACACCTTC.